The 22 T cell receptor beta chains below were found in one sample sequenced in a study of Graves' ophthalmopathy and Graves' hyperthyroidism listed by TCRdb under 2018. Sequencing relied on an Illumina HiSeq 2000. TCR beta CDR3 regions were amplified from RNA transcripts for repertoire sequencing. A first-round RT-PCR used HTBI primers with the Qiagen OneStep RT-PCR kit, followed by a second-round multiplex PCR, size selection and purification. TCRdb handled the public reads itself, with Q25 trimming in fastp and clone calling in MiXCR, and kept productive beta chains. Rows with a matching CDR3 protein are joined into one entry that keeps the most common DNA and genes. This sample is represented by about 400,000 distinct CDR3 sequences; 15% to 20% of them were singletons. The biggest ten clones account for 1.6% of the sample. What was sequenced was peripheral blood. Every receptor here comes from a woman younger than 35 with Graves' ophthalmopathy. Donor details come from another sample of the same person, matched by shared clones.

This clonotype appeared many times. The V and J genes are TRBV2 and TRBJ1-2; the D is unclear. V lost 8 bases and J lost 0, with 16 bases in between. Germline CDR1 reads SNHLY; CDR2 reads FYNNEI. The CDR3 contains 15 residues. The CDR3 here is CASPVVGSTNYGYTF. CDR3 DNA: TGTGCCAGCCCGGTCGTTGGGTCAACTAACTATGGCTACACCTTC.

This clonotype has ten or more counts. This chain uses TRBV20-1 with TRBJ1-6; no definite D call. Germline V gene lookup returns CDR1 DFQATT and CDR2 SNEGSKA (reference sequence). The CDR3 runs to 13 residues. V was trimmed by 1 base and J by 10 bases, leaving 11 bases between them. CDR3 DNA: TGCAGTGCTAGAGGGGGAGTATGGTCACCCCTCCACTTT. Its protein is CSARGGVWSPLHF.

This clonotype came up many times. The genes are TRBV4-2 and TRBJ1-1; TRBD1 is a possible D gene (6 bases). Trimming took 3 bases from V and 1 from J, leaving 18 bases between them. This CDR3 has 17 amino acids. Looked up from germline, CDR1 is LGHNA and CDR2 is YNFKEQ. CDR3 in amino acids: CASSQTTGKWENTEAFF. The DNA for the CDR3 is TGTGCCAGCAGCCAGACCACAGGGAAATGGGAGAACACTGAAGCTTTCTTT.

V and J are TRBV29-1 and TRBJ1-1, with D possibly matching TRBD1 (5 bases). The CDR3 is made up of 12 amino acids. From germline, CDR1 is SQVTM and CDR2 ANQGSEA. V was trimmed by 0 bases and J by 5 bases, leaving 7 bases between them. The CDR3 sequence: CSVEDQGTEAFF. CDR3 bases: TGCAGCGTTGAAGACCAGGGAACTGAAGCTTTCTTT.

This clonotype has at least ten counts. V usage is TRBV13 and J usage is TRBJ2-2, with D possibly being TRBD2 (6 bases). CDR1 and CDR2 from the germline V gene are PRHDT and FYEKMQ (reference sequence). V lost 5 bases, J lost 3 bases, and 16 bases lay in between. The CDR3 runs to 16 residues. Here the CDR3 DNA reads TGTGCCAGCAGCGCCCGCCAAGCGGGTGACACCGGGGAGCTGTTTTTT. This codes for CASSARQAGDTGELFF.

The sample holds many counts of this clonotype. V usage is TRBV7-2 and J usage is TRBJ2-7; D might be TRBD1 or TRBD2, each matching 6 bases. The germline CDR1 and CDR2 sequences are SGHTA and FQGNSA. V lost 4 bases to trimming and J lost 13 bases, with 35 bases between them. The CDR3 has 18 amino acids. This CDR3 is CASSYSDGGSANPTTPYF. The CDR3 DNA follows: TGTGCCAGCAGCTACTCGGACGGGGGCAGCGCCAACCCAACCACTCCATACTTC.

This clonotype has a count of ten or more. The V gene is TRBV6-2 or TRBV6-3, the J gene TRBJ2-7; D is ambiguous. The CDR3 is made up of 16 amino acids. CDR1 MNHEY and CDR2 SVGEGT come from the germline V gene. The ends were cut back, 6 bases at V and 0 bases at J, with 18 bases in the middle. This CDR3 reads CASSPGPTSSSYEQYF. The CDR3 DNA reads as TGTGCCAGCAGCCCCGGACCGACATCGAGCTCCTACGAGCAGTACTTC.

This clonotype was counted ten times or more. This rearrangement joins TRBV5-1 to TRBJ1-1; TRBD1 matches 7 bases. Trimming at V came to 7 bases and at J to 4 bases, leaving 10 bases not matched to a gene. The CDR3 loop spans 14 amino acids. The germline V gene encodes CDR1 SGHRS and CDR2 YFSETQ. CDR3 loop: CASATGEIRTEAFF. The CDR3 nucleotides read TGCGCCAGCGCCACAGGGGAGATTCGCACTGAAGCTTTCTTT.

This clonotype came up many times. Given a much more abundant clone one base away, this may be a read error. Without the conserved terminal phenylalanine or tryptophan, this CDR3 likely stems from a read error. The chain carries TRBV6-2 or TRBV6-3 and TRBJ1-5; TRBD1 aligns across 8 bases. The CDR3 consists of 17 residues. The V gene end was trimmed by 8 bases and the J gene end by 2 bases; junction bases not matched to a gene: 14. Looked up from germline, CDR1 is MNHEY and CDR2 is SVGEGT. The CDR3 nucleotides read TGTGCCAGCGAAACGGACCAGACAGGGGCCCGCAATCAGCCCCAGCATCTT. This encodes CASETDQTGARNQPQHL.

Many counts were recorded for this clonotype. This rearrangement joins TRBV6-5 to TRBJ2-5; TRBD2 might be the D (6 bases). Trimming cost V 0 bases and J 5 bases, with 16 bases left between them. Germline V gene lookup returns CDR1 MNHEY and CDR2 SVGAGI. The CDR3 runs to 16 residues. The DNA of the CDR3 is TGTGCCAGCAGTTACTCAGCGGGCCCCTCGTTGGAGACCCAGTACTTC. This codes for CASSYSAGPSLETQYF.

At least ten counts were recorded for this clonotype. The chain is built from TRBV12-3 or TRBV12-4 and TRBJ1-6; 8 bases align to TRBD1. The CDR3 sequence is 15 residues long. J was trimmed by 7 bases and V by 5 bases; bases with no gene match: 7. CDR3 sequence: CASSRTGLGNSPLHF. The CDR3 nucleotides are TGTGCCAGCAGTCGGACAGGGTTAGGGAATTCACCCCTCCACTTT.

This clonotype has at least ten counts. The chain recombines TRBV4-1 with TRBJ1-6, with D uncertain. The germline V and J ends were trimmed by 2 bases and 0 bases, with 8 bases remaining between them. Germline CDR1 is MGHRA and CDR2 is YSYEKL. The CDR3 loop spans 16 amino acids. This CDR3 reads CASSQSWSSYNSPLHF. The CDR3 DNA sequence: TGCGCCAGCAGCCAAAGTTGGAGCTCCTATAATTCACCCCTCCACTTT.

CDR3 amino acids: CASSPLRGGTEAFF. The CDR3 DNA reads TGTGCCAGCTCACCCCTGAGGGGCGGTACTGAAGCTTTCTTT. The rearrangement uses TRBV18 and TRBJ1-1; TRBD1 might be the D (5 bases). From germline, CDR1 is KGHSH and CDR2 LQKENI. Between the trimmed V and J ends, which lost 3 bases and 5 bases, there was a span of 13 bases. CDR3 length: 14 residues.

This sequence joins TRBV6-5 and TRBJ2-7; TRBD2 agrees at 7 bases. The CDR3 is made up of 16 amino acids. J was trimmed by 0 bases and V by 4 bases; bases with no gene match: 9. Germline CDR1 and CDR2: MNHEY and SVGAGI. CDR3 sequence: CASSSGLAEFSYEQYF. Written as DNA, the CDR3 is TGTGCCAGCAGTTCCGGCCTAGCGGAATTCTCCTACGAGCAGTACTTC.

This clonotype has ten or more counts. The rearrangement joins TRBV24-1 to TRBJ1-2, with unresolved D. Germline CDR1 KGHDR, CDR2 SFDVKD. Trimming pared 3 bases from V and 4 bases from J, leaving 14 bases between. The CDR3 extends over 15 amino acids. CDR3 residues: CATSDPLGGLYGYTF. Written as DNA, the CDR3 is TGTGCCACCAGTGATCCTCTTGGAGGCCTCTATGGCTACACCTTC.

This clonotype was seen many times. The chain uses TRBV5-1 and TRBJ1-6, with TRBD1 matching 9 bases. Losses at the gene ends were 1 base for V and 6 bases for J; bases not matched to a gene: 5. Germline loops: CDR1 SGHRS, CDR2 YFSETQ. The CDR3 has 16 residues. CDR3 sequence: CASSLIQGASNSPLHF. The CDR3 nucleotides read TGCGCCAGCAGCTTGATACAGGGGGCATCTAATTCACCCCTCCACTTT.

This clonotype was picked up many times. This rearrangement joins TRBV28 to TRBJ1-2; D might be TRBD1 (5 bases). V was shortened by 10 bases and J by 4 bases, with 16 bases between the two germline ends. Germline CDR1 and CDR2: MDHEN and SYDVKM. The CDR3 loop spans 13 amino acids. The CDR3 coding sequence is TGTGCCATTGCCCGGGGCAGGACCTATGGCTACACCTTC. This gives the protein CAIARGRTYGYTF.

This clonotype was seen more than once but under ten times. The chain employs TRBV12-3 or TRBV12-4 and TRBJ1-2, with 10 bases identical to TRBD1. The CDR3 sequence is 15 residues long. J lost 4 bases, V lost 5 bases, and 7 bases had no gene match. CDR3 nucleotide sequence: TGTGCCAGCAGTCCAGGGACAGGGGAGGGCTATGGCTACACCTTC. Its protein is CASSPGTGEGYGYTF.

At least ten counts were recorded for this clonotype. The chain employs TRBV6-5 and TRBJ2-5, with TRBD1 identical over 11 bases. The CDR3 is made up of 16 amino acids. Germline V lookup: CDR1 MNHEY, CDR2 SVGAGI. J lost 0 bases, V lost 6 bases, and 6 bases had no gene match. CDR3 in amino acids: CASRPGQGANQETQYF. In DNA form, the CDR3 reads TGTGCCAGCAGACCTGGACAGGGGGCCAACCAAGAGACCCAGTACTTC.

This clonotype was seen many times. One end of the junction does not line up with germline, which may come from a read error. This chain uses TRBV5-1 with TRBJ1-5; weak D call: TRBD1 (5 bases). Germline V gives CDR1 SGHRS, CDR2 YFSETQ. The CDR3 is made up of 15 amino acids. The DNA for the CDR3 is TGCGCCAGCAGTTTGGGGGGGGATAGCAATCAGCCCCAGCATTTT. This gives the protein CASSLGGDSNQPQHF.

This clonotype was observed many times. CDR3 sequence reads: CASNWGTSPLHF. The CDR3 bases are TGTGCCAGCAATTGGGGGACCTCACCCCTCCACTTT. This rearrangement joins TRBV25-1 to TRBJ1-6; a possible D gene is TRBD1 (5 bases). The CDR3 spans 12 residues. Trimming took off 7 bases at V and 10 bases at J, with 11 bases between the two ends. Germline lookup yields CDR1 MGHDK and CDR2 SYGVNS.

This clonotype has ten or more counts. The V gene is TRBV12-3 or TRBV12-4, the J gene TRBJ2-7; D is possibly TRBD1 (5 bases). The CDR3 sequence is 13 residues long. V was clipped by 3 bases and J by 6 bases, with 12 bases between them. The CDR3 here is CASSFRASGEQYF. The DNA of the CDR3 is TGTGCCAGCAGTTTCAGGGCCTCTGGCGAGCAGTACTTC.